This TCR beta chain stems from a study of spatial heterogeneity in lung cancer. As for the study in general: Alpha-chain sequences were consistently detected in smaller numbers than beta-chain sequences.

Sample time point: sample taken at primary tumor resection. Frozen PBMC, nontumor lung or tumor provided whole RNA, which was sequenced unsorted. Untreated early-stage non-small cell lung cancer patients, approximately 79 in total, were the donors. V dropped 5 bases and J dropped 2; count of bases not matched to a gene: 14. The CDR3 consists of 17 residues. CDR1 SGHTA and CDR2 FQGNSA come from the germline V gene. TCRdb processed the 5' RACE reads anew with MiXCR; each CDR3 protein has one entry. The table lists 20,000 to 25,000 distinct CDR3 sequences, roughly 4.6% of them singletons. This clonotype was seen at least ten times.

This receptor was identified in a male donor with early-stage non-small cell lung cancer. The material sequenced was PBMCs, taken at surgery. The chain has TRBV7-2 and TRBJ2-7; 8 bases match TRBD2. The CDR3: CASSHRLAGQLTYEQYF. CDR3 coding DNA: TGTGCCAGCAGCCATCGTCTAGCGGGCCAGCTCACCTACGAGCAGTACTTC.